This is a list of T cell receptor beta chains from one sample in a study of technical replicates of blood from a handful of donors. The method was immunoSEQ multiplex PCR; TCRdb's version includes in-frame clones alone and lacks a portion of them. The data hold tens of thousands of clones, with around 96% observed a single time. Source material: T cells isolated from PBMCs. The receptors here all came from a human donor in good health. The CDR3 runs from the conserved cysteine through the conserved F or W. The D gene is left open where the match is weak. Size values are once, few and many counts, or a class for expanded clones, and some rows have none.

clone_size	v_call	j_call	d_call	cdr3_nt	cdr3_aa
NA	TRBV19	TRBJ2-1	TRBD2	TGTGCCAGTAGTATAGATAGCGGGAGGGGAGAGTTCTTC	CASSIDSGRGEFF
NA	TRBV10-3	TRBJ2-1	NA	TGTGCCATCGGTAGGGGGAACGAGCTGGACAATGAGCAGTTCTTC	CAIGRGNELDNEQFF
NA	TRBV6-5	TRBJ2-7	NA	TGTGCCAGCAGCCGAACTCTGTTATTCTCCGAGCAGTACTTC	CASSRTLLFSEQYF
NA	TRBV5-1	TRBJ2-3	NA	TGCGCCAGCAGCTTGGCCACAGGGTCTAGCACAGATACGCAGTATTTT	CASSLATGSSTDTQYF
NA	TRBV11-2	TRBJ2-1	NA	TGTGCCAGCAGCTTGACTAGGTCCTACAATGAGCAGTTCTTC	CASSLTRSYNEQFF
NA	TRBV6-5	TRBJ2-2	NA	TGTGCCAGCAGTCCTGCGAACACCGGGGAGCTGTTTTTT	CASSPANTGELFF
NA	TRBV9	TRBJ1-3	NA	TGTGCCAGCAGCGTAAGTGGAGGGGACCTCTCTGGAAACACCATATATTTT	CASSVSGGDLSGNTIYF
NA	TRBV6-5	TRBJ2-7	TRBD2	TGTGCCAGCAGTTATGGTAGCGGGTCATACGAGCAGTACTTC	CASSYGSGSYEQYF
NA	TRBV9	TRBJ2-6	NA	TGTGCCAGCAGCTCCCTCGAGGGTGGCTCTGGGGCCAACGTCCTGACTTTC	CASSSLEGGSGANVLTF
NA	TRBV28	TRBJ2-5	NA	TGTGCCAGCACCAAAGAGCGTCCCGAGACCCAGTACTTC	CASTKERPETQYF
NA	TRBV30	TRBJ1-1	NA	TGTGCCTGGAGCCCAATCCCCGAAGCTTTCTTT	CAWSPIPEAFF
NA	TRBV12-5	TRBJ1-2	TRBD1	TGTGCTAGTGGCCCCGGACAGGGGAGCGGCTACACCTTC	CASGPGQGSGYTF
NA	TRBV6-5	TRBJ2-7	TRBD1	TGTGCCAGCAGTTTTGGACAGGGGTCCTACGAGCAGTACTTC	CASSFGQGSYEQYF
NA	TRBV28	TRBJ2-7	TRBD2	TGTGCCAGCGGCGGGAGGGTCTACGAGCAGTACTTC	CASGGRVYEQYF
NA	TRBV19	TRBJ1-1	NA	TGTGCCAGTAGTACGGGCAGGGCTAACACTGAAGCTTTCTTT	CASSTGRANTEAFF
once	TRBV5-1	TRBJ1-1	TRBD1	TGCGCCAGCAGCTTGGAAACGCATGACAGGGGCGATGAAGCTTTCTTT	CASSLETHDRGDEAFF
NA	TRBV2	TRBJ2-5	TRBD2	TGTGCCAGCAGTGAACTGGCTAGCGGAGTCCAAGAGACCCAGTACTTC	CASSELASGVQETQYF
once	TRBV6-5	TRBJ2-3	TRBD2	TGTGCCAGCAGGCTTCGGGGGGAAGCAGATACGCAGTATTTT	CASRLRGEADTQYF
NA	TRBV11-3	TRBJ1-4	TRBD1	TGTGCCAGCAGGGACAGGGTTGATGAAAAACTGTTTTTT	CASRDRVDEKLFF
NA	TRBV6-5	TRBJ2-1	TRBD2	TGTGCCGCACTATCGGGGGGAAATGAGCAGTTCTTC	CAALSGGNEQFF
NA	TRBV4-1	TRBJ2-2	NA	TGCGCCAGCAGCCCGGAGCAGGGGCTGCCGGAGCTGTTTTTT	CASSPEQGLPELFF
once	TRBV4-2	TRBJ1-4	NA	TGTGCCAGCAGCCAAGATCGAGGCATACAGGGCGATGAAAAACTGTTTTTT	CASSQDRGIQGDEKLFF
NA	TRBV5-6	TRBJ2-5	NA	TGTGCCAGCAGCTTGATTCAAGAGCGGTATGAGACCCAGTACTTC	CASSLIQERYETQYF